This T cell receptor beta chain was captured in a study of T cell responses to AZD1222 COVID-19 vaccine. On the study more broadly: Timing groups of about 4 and about 12 weeks for second doses were pooled. Study-wide results and caveats: Without day 14 samples, only post-peak T cell repertoires were studied. The donor cohort was predominantly white British with a female majority, and clonal diversity may have been underestimated. Breadth and depth of Spike-specific TCRs rose after two AZD1222 doses.

Concerning this clone: What it recognizes is unknown.

Produced via immunoSEQ multiplex PCR; TCRdb's table is partial and in-frame only. The table has some 200,000 clones, 80% to 95% seen once. The origin of this receptor is an adult in good health. This material consisted of peripheral blood, taken on day 0 of AZD1222 vaccination.

The CDR3 loop is CASSLTGGEAFF. CDR3 sequence (DNA): TGTGCCAGCAGCTTAACGGGAGGTGAAGCTTTCTTT. The chain carries TRBV11-2 and TRBJ1-1, with D unresolved. CDR1 is SGHAT and CDR2 is FQNNGV in the germline V gene. The CDR3 covers 12 residues. V gave up 2 bases and J gave up 7 bases, with 8 bases separating them.